This TCR beta chain appears in the sequencing data of a study of blood T cell repertoires in COVID-19. Study context: Samples taken during acute and convalescent COVID-19 were collected in the United States, Italy and Spain. PBMCs, B-cell-depleted T cells, or T cells were the source of the cDNA or gDNA that made up the material.

Per the germline V gene, CDR1 is SGHTS and CDR2 is YDEGEE. The CDR3 is 15 residues long. Trimming stripped 4 bases from V and 2 bases from J, with 13 bases between. Original processing notes: Estimates of nucleated cell counts were drawn from the amplification of reference gene primers. Using immunoSEQ multiplex PCR, the repertoire was profiled, and TCRdb retains in-frame clones only, with some absent. The DNA was the basis for D and trimming; V, J and clone size are from that table. The sample yields under 85,000 clones, roughly 80% seen once. Patients in Seattle were enrolled during active infection, then followed longitudinally.

The sequence derives from a man aged 30-40 years with COVID-19, enrolled during active disease. The sample was peripheral blood. The chain employs TRBV5-8 and TRBJ1-5, with TRBD1 as a possible D gene (6 bases). The CDR3 bases are TGTGCCAGCAGCACCAGGGGATGGGGCAATCAGCCCCAGCATTTT. Its protein is CASSTRGWGNQPQHF.